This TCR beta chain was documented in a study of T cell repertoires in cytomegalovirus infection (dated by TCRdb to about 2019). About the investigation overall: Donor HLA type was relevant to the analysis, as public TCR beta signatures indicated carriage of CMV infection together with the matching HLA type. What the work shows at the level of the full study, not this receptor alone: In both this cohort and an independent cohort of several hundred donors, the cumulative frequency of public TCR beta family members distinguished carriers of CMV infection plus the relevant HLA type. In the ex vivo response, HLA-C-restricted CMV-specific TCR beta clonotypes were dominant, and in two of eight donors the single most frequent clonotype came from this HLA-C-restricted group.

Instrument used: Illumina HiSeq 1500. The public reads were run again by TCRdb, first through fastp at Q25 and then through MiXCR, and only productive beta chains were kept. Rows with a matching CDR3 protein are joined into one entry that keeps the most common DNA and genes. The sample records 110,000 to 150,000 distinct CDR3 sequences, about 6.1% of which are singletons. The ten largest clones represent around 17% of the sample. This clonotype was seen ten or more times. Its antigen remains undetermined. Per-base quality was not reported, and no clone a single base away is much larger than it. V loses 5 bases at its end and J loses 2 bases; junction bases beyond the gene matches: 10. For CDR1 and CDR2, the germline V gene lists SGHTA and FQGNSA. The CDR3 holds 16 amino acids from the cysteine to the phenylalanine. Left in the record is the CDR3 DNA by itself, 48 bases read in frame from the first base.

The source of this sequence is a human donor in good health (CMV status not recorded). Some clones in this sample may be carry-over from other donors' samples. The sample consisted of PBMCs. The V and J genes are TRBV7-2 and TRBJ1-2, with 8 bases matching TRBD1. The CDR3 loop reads CASSRRTGWNNYGYTF. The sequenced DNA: TGTGCCAGCAGCAGAAGGACAGGGTGGAACAACTATGGCTACACCTTC.